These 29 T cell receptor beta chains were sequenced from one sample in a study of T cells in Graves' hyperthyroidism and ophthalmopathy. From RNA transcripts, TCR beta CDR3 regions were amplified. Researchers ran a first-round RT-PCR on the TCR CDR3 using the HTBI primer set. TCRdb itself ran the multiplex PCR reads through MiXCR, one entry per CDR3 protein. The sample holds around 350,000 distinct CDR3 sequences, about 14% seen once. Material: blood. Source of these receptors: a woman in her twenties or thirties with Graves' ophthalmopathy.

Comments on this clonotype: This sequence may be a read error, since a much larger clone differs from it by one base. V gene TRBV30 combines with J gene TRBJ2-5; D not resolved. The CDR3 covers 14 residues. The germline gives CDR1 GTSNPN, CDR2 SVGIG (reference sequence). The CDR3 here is CARSVLMARETQYF. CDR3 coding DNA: TGTGCCCGGAGTGTACTTATGGCCCGGGAGACCCAGTACTTC.

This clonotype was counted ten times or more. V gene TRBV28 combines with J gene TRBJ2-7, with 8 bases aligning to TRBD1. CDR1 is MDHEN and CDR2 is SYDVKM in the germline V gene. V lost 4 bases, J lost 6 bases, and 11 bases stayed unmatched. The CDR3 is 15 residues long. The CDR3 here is CASSSPRTGLGEQYF. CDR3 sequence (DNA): TGTGCCAGCAGTTCTCCCCGGACAGGGTTAGGCGAGCAGTACTTC. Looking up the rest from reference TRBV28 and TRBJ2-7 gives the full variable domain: DVKVTQSSRYLVKRTGEKVFLECVQDMDHENMFWYRQDPGLGLRLIYFSYDVKMKEKGDIPEGYSVSREKKERFSLILESASTNQTSMYLCASSSPRTGLGEQYFGPGTRLTVT.

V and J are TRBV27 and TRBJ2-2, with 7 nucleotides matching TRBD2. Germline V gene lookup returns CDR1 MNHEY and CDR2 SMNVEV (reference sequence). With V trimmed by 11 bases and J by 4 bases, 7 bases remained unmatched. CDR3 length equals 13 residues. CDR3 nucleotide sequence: TGTGCCTCCTGGGGGGGGGGCACCGGGGAGCTGTTTTTT. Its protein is CASWGGGTGELFF.

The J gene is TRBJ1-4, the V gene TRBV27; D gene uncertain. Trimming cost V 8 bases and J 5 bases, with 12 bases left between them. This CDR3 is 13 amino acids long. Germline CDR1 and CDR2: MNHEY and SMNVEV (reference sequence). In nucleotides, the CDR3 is TGTGCCAGCGGCCTCTTGGTGAATGAAAAACTGTTTTTT. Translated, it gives CASGLLVNEKLFF.

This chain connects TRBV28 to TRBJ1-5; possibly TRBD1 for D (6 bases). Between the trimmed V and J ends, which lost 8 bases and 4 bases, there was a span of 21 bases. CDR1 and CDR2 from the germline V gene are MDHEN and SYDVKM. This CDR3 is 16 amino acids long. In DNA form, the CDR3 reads TGTGCCAGCGGACCGTTGACAGGAAGAGAAAATCAGCCCCAGCATTTT. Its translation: CASGPLTGRENQPQHF.

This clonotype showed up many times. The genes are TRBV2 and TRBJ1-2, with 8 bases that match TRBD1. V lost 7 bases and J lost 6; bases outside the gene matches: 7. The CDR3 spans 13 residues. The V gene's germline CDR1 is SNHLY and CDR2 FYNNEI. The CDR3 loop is CASIMDRDHGYTF. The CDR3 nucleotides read TGTGCCAGCATCATGGACAGGGACCATGGCTACACCTTC.

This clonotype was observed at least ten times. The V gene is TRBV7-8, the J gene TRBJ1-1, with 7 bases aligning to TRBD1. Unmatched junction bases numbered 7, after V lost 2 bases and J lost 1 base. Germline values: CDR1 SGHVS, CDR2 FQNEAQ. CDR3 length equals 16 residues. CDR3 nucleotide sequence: TGTGCCAGCAGCTTATTCGGGACAGATACGAACACTGAAGCTTTCTTT. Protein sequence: CASSLFGTDTNTEAFF.

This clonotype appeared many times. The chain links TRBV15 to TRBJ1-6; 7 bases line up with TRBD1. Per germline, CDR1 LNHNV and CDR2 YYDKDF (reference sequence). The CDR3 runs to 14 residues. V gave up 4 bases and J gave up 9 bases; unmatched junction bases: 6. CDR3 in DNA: TGTGCCACCAGCAACGACAGGGAGACTTCACCCCTCCACTTT. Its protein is CATSNDRETSPLHF.

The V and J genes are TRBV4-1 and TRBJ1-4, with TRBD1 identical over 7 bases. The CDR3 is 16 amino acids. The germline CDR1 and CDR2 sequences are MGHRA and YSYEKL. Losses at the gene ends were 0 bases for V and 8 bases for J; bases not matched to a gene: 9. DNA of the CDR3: TGCGCCAGCAGCCAAGAAGGGTGGCAGGGGGAGGAAAAACTGTTTTTT. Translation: CASSQEGWQGEEKLFF.

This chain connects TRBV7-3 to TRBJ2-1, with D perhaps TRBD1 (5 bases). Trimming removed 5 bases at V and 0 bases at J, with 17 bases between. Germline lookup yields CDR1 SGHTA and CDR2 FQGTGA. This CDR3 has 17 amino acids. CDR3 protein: CASSDPRQNPSYNEQFF. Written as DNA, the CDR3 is TGTGCCAGCAGCGACCCCCGACAGAACCCCTCCTACAATGAGCAGTTCTTC.

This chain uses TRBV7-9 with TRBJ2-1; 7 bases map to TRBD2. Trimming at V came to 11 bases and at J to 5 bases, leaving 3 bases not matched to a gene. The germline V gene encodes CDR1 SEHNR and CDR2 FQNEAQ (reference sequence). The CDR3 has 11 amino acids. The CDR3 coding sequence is TGTGCCGGACTAGGTGACAATGAGCAGTTCTTC. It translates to CAGLGDNEQFF.

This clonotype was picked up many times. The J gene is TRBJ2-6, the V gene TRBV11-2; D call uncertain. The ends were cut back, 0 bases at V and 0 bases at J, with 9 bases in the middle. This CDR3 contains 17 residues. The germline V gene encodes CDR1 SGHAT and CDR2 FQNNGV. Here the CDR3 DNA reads TGTGCCAGCAGCTTAGAAGGGCCCAGCTCTGGGGCCAACGTCCTGACTTTC. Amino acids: CASSLEGPSSGANVLTF.

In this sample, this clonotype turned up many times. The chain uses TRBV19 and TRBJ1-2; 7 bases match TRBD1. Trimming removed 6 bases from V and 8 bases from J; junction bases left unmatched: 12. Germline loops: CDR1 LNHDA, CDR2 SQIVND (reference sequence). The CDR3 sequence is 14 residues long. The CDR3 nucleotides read TGTGCCAGTAGCCCGGGACAGATATTTGGAGGCTACACCTTC. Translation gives CASSPGQIFGGYTF. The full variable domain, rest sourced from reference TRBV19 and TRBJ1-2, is DGGITQSPKYLFRKEGQNVTLSCEQNLNHDAMYWYRQDPGQGLRLIYYSQIVNDFQKGDIAEGYSVSREKKESFPLTVTSAQKNPTAFYLCASSPGQIFGGYTFGSGTRLTVV.

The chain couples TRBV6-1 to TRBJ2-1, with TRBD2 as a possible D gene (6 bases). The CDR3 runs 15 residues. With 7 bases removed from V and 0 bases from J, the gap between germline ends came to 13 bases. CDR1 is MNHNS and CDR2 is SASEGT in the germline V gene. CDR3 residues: CASTGRLRSYNEQFF. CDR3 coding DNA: TGTGCCAGCACGGGGAGGTTGCGCTCCTACAATGAGCAGTTCTTC.

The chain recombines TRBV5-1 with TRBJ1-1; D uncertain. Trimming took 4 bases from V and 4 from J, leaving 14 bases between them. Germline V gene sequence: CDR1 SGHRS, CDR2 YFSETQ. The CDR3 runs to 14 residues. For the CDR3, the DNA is TGCGCCAGCAGCATGGACGGTGTTAGCACTGAAGCTTTCTTT. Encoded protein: CASSMDGVSTEAFF.

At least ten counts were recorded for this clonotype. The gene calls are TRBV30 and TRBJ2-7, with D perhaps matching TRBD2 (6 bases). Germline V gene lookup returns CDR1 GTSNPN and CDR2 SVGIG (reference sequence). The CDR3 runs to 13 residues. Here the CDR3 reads CAGARGTYYEQYF. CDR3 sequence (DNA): TGTGCTGGAGCGCGGGGAACGTACTACGAGCAGTACTTC.

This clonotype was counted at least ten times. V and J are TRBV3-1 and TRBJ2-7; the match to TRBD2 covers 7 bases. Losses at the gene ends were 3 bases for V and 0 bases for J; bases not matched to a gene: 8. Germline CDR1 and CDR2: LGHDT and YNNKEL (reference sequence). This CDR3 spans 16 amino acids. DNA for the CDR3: TGTGCCAGCAGCCACAAACCCGCGGGGGTCTCCTACGAGCAGTACTTC. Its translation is CASSHKPAGVSYEQYF.

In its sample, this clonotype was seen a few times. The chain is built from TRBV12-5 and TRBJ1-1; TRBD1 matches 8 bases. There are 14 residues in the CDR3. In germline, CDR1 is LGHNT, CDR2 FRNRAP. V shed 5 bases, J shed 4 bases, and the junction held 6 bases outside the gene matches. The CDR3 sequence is CASGTGGSGTEAFF. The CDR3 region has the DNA TGTGCTAGTGGTACAGGGGGATCGGGCACTGAAGCTTTCTTT.

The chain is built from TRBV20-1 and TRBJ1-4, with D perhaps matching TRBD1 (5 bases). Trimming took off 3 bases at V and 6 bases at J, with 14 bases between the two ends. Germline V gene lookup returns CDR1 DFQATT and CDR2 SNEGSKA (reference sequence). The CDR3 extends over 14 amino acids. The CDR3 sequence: CSASHPGRDEKLFF. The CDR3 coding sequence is TGCAGTGCTAGCCATCCGGGACGAGATGAAAAACTGTTTTTT.

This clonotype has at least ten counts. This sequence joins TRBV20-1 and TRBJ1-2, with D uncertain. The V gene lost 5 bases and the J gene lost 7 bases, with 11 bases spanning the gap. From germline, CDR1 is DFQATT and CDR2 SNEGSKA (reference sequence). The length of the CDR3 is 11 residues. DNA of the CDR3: TGCAGTGCTCCGCCGCAGCGTGGCTACACCTTC. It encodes CSAPPQRGYTF.

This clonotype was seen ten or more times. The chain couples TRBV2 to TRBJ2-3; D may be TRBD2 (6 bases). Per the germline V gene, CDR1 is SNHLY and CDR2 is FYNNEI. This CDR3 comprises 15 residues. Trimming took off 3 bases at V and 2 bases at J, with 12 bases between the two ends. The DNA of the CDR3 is TGTGCCAGCAGTGATCCGGGACTTCTCACAGATACGCAGTATTTT. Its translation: CASSDPGLLTDTQYF.

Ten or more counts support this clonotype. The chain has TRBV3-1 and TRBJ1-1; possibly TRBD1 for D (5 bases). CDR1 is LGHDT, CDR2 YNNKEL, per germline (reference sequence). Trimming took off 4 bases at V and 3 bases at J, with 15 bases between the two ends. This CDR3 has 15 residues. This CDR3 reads CASSRRGRGHTEAFF. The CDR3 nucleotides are TGTGCCAGCAGCCGAAGGGGTCGGGGACACACTGAAGCTTTCTTT.

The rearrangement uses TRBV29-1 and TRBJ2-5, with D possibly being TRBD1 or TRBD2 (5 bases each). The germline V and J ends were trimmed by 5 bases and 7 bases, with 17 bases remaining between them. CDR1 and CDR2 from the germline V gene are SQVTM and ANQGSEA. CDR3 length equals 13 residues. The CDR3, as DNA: TGCAGCGTTCTTCCGACAGCTGGAGGGACCCAGTACTTC. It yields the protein CSVLPTAGGTQYF.

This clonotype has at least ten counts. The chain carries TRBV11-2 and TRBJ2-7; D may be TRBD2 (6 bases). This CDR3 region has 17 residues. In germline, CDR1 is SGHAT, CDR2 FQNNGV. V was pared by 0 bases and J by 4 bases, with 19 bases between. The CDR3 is CASSLDRIGQEGYEQYF. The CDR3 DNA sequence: TGTGCCAGCAGCTTAGATCGGATTGGCCAGGAGGGATACGAGCAGTACTTC.

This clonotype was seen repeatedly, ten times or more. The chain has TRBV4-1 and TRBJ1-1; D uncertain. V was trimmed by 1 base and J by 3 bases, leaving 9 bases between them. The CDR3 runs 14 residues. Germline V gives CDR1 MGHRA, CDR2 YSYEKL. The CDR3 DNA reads TGCGCCAGCAGCCAAGTCCCTATGGACACTGAAGCTTTCTTT. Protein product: CASSQVPMDTEAFF.

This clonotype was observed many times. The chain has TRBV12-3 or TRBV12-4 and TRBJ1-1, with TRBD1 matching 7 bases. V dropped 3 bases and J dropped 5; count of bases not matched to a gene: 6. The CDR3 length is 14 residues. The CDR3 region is CASSLLAGGTEAFF. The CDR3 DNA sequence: TGTGCCAGCAGTTTGTTAGCAGGGGGGACTGAAGCTTTCTTT.

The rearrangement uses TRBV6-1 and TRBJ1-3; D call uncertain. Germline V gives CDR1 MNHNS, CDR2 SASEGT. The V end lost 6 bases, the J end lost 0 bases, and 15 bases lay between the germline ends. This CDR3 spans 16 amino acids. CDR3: CASRPHDPASGNTIYF. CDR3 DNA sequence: TGTGCCAGCAGACCCCACGACCCAGCCTCTGGAAACACCATATATTTT.

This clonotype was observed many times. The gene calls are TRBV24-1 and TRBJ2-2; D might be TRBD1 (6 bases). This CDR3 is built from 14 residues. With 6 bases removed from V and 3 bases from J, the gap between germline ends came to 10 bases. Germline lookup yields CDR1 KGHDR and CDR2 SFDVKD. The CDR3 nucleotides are TGTGCCACCAGTCCAGGGGTATACACCGGGGAGCTGTTTTTT. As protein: CATSPGVYTGELFF.

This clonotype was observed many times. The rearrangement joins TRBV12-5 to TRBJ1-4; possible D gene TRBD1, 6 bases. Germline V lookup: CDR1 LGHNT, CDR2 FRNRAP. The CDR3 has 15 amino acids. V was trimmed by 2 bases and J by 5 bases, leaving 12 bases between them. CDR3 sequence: CASGLRGGGNEKLFF. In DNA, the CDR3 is TGTGCTAGTGGTTTGAGAGGGGGGGGCAATGAAAAACTGTTTTTT.